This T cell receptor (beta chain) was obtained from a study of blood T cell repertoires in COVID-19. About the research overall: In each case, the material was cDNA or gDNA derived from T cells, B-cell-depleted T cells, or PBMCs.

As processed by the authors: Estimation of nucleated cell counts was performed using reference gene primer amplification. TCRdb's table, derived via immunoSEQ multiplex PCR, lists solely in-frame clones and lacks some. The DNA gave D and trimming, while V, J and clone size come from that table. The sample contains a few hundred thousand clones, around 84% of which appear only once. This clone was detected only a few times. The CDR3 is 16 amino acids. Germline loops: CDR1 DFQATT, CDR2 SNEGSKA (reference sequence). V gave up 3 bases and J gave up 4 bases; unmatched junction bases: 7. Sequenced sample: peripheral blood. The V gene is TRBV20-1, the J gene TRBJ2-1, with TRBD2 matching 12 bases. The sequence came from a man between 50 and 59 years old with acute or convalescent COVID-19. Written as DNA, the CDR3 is TGCAGTGCTAGTGAAACTAGCGGGGGGTGGTACAATGAGCAGTTCTTC. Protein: CSASETSGGWYNEQFF.